The 2 T cell receptor beta chains presented below share a single source sample, sequenced in a study of CD8 T cells in ankylosing spondylitis. Notes on the study in general: One TCR beta motif, made up of roughly eight highly homologous variants, appeared characteristic of ankylosing spondylitis blood.

One entry per CDR3 protein, called by TCRdb with MiXCR from the 5' RACE reads. This sample has about 330,000 distinct CDR3 sequences; approximately 8% occur once, and the top ten carry more than 14%. These receptors' antigens are unknown. Sample: blood, either unsorted or a sorted T cell fraction (not recorded which). The receptors here all came from a male donor with ankylosing spondylitis.

The gene calls are TRBV20-1 and TRBJ2-3; 8 bases are a match to TRBD2. CDR3 length: 15 residues. V trimming: 7 bases; J trimming: 5 bases; junction bases outside the gene matches: 14. The germline V gene encodes CDR1 DFQATT and CDR2 SNEGSKA (reference sequence). The chain's CDR3 is CSVSGSGGPGDTQYF. CDR3 coding DNA: TGCAGTGTCTCGGGGTCGGGAGGGCCCGGAGATACGCAGTATTTT.

This clonotype was picked up a small number of times. V gene TRBV7-8 combines with J gene TRBJ2-7, with TRBD1 matching over 8 bases. V lost 4 bases, J lost 5 bases, and 7 bases stayed unmatched. The CDR3 covers 14 residues. Germline CDR1 reads SGHVS; CDR2 reads FQNEAQ. CDR3 protein: CASSWRQGIHEQYF. The CDR3 nucleotides read TGTGCCAGCAGCTGGAGACAGGGGATCCACGAGCAGTACTTC. Using reference TRBV7-8 and TRBJ2-7 for the parts outside the CDR3, the full variable domain is GAGVSQSPRYKVAKRGQDVALRCDPISGHVSLFWYQQALGQGPEFLTYFQNEAQLDKSGLPSDRFFAERPEGSVSTLKIQRTQQEDSAVYLCASSWRQGIHEQYFGPGTRLTVT.